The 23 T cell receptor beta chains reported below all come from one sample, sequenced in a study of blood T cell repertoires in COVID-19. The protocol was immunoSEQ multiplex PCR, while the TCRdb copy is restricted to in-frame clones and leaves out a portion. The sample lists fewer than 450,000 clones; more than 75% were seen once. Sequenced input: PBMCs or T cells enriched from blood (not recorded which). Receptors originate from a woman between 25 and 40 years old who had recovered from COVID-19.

For the CDR3, the DNA is TGCGCCAGCAACCCCACTGGGACAGGGAGGCTTCAAGAGACCCAGTACTTC. Translating it yields CASNPTGTGRLQETQYF. The chain employs TRBV5-1 and TRBJ2-5; the match to TRBD1 covers 9 bases. The CDR3 is made up of 17 amino acids. V shed 6 bases, J shed 2 bases, and the junction held 14 bases outside the gene matches. Germline values: CDR1 SGHRS, CDR2 YFSETQ.

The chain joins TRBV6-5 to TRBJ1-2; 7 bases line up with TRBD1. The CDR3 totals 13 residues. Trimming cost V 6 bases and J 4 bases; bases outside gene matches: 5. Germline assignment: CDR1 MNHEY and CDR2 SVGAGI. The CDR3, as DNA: TGTGCCAGCAGATTTACAGGGGCCTATGGCTACACCTTC. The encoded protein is CASRFTGAYGYTF.

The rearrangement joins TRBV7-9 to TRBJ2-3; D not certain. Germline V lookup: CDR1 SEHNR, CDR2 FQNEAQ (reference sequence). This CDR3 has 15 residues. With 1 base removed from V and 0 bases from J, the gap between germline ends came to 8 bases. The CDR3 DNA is TGTGCCAGCAGCTTAGACAGTACTAGCACAGATACGCAGTATTTT. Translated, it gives CASSLDSTSTDTQYF.

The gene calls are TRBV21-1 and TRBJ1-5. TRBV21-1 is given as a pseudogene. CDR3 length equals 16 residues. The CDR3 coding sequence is TGTGCCAGCAGCAAAGGCGGGGATGGGGGCAATCAGCCCCAGCATTTT. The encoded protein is CASSKGGDGGNQPQHF.

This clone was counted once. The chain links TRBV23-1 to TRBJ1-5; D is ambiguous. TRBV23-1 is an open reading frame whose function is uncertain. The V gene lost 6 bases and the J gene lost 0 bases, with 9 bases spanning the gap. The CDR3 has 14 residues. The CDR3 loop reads CASRPRDSNQPQHF. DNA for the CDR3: TGCGCCAGCAGGCCTCGGGATAGCAATCAGCCCCAGCATTTT.

The CDR3 loop is CAISESQRGGSGEQFF. In DNA, the CDR3 is TGTGCCATCAGTGAGTCTCAGCGGGGGGGCTCTGGTGAGCAGTTCTTC. This chain links TRBV10-3 with TRBJ2-1; 10 bases align to TRBD2. Trimming cost V 0 bases and J 9 bases; bases outside gene matches: 8. The CDR3 sequence is 16 residues long. The germline gives CDR1 ENHRY, CDR2 SYGVKD.

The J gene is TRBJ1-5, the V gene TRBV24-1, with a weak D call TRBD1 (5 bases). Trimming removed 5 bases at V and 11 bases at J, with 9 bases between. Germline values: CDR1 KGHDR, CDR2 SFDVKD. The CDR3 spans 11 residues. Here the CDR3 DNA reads TGTGCCACCAGTGGGGGGGGGTCCCAGCATTTT. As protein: CATSGGGSQHF.

The CDR3 region has the DNA TGTGCCAGTAGTTCCCGAGGAGGGGGCGTAGAGACCCAGTACTTC. Protein sequence: CASSSRGGGVETQYF. V and J are TRBV19 and TRBJ2-5; D is possibly TRBD1 (7 bases). Trimming took 5 bases from V and 4 from J, leaving 17 bases between them. The CDR3 runs to 15 residues. The germline V gene encodes CDR1 LNHDA and CDR2 SQIVND (reference sequence).

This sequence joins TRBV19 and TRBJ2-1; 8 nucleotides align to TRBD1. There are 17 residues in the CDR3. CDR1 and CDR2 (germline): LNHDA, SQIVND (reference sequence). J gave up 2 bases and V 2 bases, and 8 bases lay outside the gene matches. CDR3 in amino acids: CASSIWSGTGAYNEQFF. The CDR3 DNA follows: TGTGCCAGTAGTATATGGTCCGGGACAGGAGCCTACAATGAGCAGTTCTTC.

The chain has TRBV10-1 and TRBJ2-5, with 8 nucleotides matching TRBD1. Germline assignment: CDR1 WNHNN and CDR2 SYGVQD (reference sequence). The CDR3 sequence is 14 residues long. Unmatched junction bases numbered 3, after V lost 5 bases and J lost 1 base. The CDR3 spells CASSIDRGQETQYF. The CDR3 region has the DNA TGCGCCAGCAGTATTGACAGGGGCCAAGAGACCCAGTACTTC.

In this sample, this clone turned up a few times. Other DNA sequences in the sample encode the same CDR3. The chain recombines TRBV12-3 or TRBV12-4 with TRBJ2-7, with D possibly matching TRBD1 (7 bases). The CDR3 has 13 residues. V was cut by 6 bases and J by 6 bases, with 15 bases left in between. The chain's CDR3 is CASSLRQGGEQYF. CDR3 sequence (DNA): TGTGCCAGCAGCCTGCGACAGGGAGGCGAGCAGTACTTC.

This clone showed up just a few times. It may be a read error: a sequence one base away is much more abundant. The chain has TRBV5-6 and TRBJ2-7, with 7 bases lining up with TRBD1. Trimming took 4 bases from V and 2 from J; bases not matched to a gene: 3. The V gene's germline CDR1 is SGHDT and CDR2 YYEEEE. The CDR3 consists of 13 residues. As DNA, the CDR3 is TGTGCCAGCAGCCCGGACAGGACCTACGAGCAGTACTTC. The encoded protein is CASSPDRTYEQYF.

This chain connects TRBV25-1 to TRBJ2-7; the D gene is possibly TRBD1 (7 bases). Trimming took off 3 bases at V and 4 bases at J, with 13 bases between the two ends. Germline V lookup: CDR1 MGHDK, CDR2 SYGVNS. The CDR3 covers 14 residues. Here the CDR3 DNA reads TGTGCCAGCAGTGAGGGCGGGACAGTGTACGAGCAGTACTTC. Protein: CASSEGGTVYEQYF.

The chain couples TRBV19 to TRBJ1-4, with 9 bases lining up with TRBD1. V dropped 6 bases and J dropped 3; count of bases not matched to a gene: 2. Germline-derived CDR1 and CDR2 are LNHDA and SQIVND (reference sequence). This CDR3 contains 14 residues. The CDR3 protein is CASRTGGANEKLFF. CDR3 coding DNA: TGTGCCAGTAGGACAGGGGGAGCTAATGAAAAACTGTTTTTT.

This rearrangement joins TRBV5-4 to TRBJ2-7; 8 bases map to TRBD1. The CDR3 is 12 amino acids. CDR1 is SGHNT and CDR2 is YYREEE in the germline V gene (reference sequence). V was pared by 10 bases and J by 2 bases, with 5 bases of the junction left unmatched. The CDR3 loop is CAGDRSPYEQYF. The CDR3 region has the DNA TGTGCCGGGGACAGGTCTCCCTACGAGCAGTACTTC.

CDR3: CASTTRWASGEQETQYF. CDR3 in DNA: TGTGCCAGCACCACCCGATGGGCTAGCGGGGAGCAAGAGACCCAGTACTTC. The V call is TRBV28, the J call TRBJ2-5; TRBD2 matches at 9 bases. Germline trimming cut 7 bases from V and 2 bases from J; bases unmatched to any gene: 14. This CDR3 region has 17 residues. Germline CDR1 reads MDHEN; CDR2 reads SYDVKM.

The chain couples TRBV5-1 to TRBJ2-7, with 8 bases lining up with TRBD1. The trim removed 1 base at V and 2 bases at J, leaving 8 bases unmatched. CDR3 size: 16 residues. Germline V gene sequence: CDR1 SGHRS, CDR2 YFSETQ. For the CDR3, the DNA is TGCGCCAGCAGCTTGACGACAGGGGCCACCGCCTACGAGCAGTACTTC. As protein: CASSLTTGATAYEQYF.

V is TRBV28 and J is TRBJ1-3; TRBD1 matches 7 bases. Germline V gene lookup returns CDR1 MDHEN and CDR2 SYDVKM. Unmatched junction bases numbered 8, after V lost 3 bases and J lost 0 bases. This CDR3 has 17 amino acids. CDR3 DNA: TGTGCCAGCAGTTTCCCGCGAGACAGGGTCTCTGGAAACACCATATATTTT. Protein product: CASSFPRDRVSGNTIYF.

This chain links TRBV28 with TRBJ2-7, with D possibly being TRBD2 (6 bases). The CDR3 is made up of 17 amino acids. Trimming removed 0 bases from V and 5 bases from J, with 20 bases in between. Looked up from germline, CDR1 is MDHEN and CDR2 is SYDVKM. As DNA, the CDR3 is TGTGCCAGCAGTTTATGGGGCCCCGCTGGAGGGGCCAACGAGCAGTACTTC. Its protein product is CASSLWGPAGGANEQYF.

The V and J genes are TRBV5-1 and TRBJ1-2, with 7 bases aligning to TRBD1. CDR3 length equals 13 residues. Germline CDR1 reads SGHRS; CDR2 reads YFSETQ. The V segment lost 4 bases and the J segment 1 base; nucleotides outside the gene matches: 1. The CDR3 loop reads CASSGDSNYGYTF. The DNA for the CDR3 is TGCGCCAGCAGCGGGGACAGTAACTATGGCTACACCTTC.

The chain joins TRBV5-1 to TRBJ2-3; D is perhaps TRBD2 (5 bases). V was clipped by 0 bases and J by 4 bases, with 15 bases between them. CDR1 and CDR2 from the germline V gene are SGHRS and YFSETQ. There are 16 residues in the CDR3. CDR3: CASSLAISPLADTQYF. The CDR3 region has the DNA TGCGCCAGCAGCTTGGCCATCTCCCCACTAGCAGATACGCAGTATTTT.

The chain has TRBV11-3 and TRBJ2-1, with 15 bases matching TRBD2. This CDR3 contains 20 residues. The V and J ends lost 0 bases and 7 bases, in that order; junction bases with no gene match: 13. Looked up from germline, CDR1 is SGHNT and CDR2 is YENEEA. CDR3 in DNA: TGTGCCAGCAGCTTAGATCAAGTCGGACTAGCGGGGGGGCCTCGGAATGAGCAGTTCTTC. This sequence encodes CASSLDQVGLAGGPRNEQFF.

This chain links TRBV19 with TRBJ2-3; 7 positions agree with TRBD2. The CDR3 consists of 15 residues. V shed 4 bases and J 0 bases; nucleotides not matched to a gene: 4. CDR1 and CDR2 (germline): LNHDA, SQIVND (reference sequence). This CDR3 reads CASSKWGGSTDTQYF. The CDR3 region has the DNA TGTGCCAGTAGTAAGTGGGGGGGGAGCACAGATACGCAGTATTTT.